This TCR beta chain was captured in a study of beta chain features in type 1 diabetes. This CDR3 is built from 13 residues. V shed 6 bases and J shed 2 bases, with 12 bases lying between them. Germline V CDR1 and CDR2: SQVTM, ANQGSEA. Sequenced material consisted of expressed TCRB transcripts (all of the isolated RNA was reverse transcribed). Only in-frame clones appear in the TCRdb table, and some are missing; sequencing was by immunoSEQ multiplex PCR. The sample holds around 250,000 clones, 68% seen once. In regard to this clone: As yet, its antigen is unknown.

Study-wide findings and caveats: In these data, an HLA type influence on TCRB rearrangement remained unresolved. Patients with type 1 diabetes carried fewer insertions and had more deletions at their VDJ junctions.

The genes are TRBV29-1 and TRBJ2-3; unclear D gene. The source of this sequence is a man aged 25-40 years in good health. Sequenced sample: naive CD4+ T cells from blood. The CDR3 region is CSVRRLLTDTQYF. In DNA form, the CDR3 reads TGCAGCGTCCGCAGGTTACTCACAGATACGCAGTATTTT.